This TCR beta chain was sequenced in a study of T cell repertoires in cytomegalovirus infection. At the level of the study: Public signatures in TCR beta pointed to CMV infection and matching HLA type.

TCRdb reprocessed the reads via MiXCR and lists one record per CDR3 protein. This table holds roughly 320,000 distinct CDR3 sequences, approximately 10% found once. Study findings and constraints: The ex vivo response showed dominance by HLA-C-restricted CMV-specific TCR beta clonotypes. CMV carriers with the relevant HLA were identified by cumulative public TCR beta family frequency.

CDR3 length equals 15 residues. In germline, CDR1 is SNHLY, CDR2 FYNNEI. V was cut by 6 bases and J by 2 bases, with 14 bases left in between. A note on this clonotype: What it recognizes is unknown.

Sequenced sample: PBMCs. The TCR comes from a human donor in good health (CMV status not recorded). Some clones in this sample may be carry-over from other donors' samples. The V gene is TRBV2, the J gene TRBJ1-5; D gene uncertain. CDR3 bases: TGTGCCAGCAGAATAGAGAGGGCCGGCAATCAGCCCCAGCATTTT. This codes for CASRIERAGNQPQHF.